One and the same sample provided the 10 T cell receptor beta chains below, sequenced in a study of Tregs in tolerant kidney transplant recipients. The assay was immunoSEQ multiplex PCR, and TCRdb's table has in-frame clones only and misses some. The table records 35,000 to 50,000 clones, roughly 95% of them present only once. These receptors lack a known antigen. Sequencing was done on a sample of Tregs from blood cultured with allogeneic cells. The receptors here all came from a human donor in good health.

This chain connects TRBV6-5 to TRBJ1-6, with D possibly being TRBD1 (5 bases). The CDR3 covers 14 residues. Trimming took 6 bases from V and 10 from J, leaving 16 bases between them. Germline-derived CDR1 and CDR2 are MNHEY and SVGAGI. The CDR3 bases are TGTGCCAGCAGCCTCGGACAAGCGGCCTCACCCCTCCACTTT. Protein sequence: CASSLGQAASPLHF.

This clone appeared once. The V gene is TRBV6-5, the J gene TRBJ1-6; D perhaps matches TRBD1 (5 bases). Trimming cost V 0 bases and J 4 bases, with 10 bases left between them. The germline V gene encodes CDR1 MNHEY and CDR2 SVGAGI. The CDR3 consists of 16 residues. The CDR3 region is CASSYSRQPYNSPLHF. In DNA, the CDR3 is TGTGCCAGCAGTTACTCGAGACAGCCGTATAATTCACCCCTCCACTTT.

J is TRBJ1-2 and V is TRBV7-2, with D perhaps matching TRBD1 (5 bases). The CDR3 loop spans 16 amino acids. V lost 3 bases and J lost 2, with 16 bases in between. Germline CDR1 SGHTA, CDR2 FQGNSA. CDR3 sequence reads: CASSFDSGTGNYGYTF. The CDR3 DNA sequence: TGTGCCAGCAGCTTTGATTCCGGGACGGGAAACTATGGCTACACCTTC.

The rearrangement links TRBV15 to TRBJ2-7; no clear D. Germline V gene data show CDR1 as LNHNV and CDR2 as YYDKDF (reference sequence). The CDR3 runs to 14 residues. The V and J ends lost 1 base and 1 base respectively, with 8 bases between them. This chain's CDR3 is CATSRGRVSYEQYF. DNA for the CDR3: TGTGCCACCAGCAGAGGAAGGGTTTCCTACGAGCAGTACTTC.

J is TRBJ1-3 and V is TRBV18, with D possibly being TRBD1 (5 bases). The CDR3 spans 15 residues. The germline V gene encodes CDR1 KGHSH and CDR2 LQKENI. Trimming took off 4 bases at V and 4 bases at J, with 14 bases between the two ends. CDR3: CASSRAEGTGNTIYF. The CDR3 DNA follows: TGTGCCAGCTCACGCGCGGAGGGGACGGGAAACACCATATATTTT. Looking up the rest from reference TRBV18 and TRBJ1-3 gives the full variable domain: NAGVMQNPRHLVRRRGQEARLRCSPMKGHSHVYWYRQLPEEGLKFMVYLQKENIIDESGMPKERFSAEFPKEGPSILRIQQVVRGDSAAYFCASSRAEGTGNTIYFGEGSWLTVV.

V gene TRBV5-1 combines with J gene TRBJ1-1; 8 bases are a match to TRBD1. From germline, CDR1 is SGHRS and CDR2 YFSETQ. Unmatched junction bases numbered 4, after V lost 4 bases and J lost 5 bases. The CDR3 runs to 13 residues. This CDR3 reads CASSGQGETEAFF. The CDR3 DNA reads as TGCGCCAGCAGCGGACAGGGCGAAACTGAAGCTTTCTTT.

This chain joins TRBV11-3 and TRBJ2-2; the D call may be TRBD1 or TRBD2 (6 bases each). CDR1 SGHNT and CDR2 YENEEA come from the germline V gene. The CDR3 length is 14 residues. Trimming stripped 5 bases from V and 1 base from J, with 8 bases between. The CDR3 region is CASSKGGNTGELFF. CDR3 coding DNA: TGTGCCAGCAGCAAGGGGGGGAACACCGGGGAGCTGTTTTTT.

The chain uses TRBV5-5 and TRBJ2-2; D not resolved. In germline, CDR1 is SGHKS, CDR2 YYEKEE (reference sequence). V lost 2 bases to trimming and J lost 1 base, with 12 bases between them. CDR3 length equals 16 residues. CDR3 loop: CASSLISLLNTGELFF. The CDR3 coding sequence is TGTGCCAGCAGCTTAATCAGTCTACTGAACACCGGGGAGCTGTTTTTT. Using reference TRBV5-5 and TRBJ2-2 for the parts outside the CDR3, the full variable domain is DAGVTQSPTHLIKTRGQQVTLRCSPISGHKSVSWYQQVLGQGPQFIFQYYEKEERGRGNFPDRFSARQFPNYSSELNVNALLLGDSALYLCASSLISLLNTGELFFGEGSRLTVL.

The gene calls are TRBV19 and TRBJ1-5, with a weak D call TRBD1 (5 bases). Trimming took off 4 bases at V and 4 bases at J, with 8 bases between the two ends. The CDR3 covers 13 residues. CDR1 is LNHDA and CDR2 is SQIVND in the germline V gene (reference sequence). The CDR3 region is CASSKDRNQPQHF. The CDR3 nucleotides read TGTGCCAGTAGTAAAGACAGAAATCAGCCCCAGCATTTT.

The chain has TRBV29-1 and TRBJ2-5; D is unresolved. Trimming took off 5 bases at V and 0 bases at J, with 7 bases between the two ends. The germline V gene encodes CDR1 SQVTM and CDR2 ANQGSEA. The CDR3 runs to 12 residues. This chain's CDR3 is CSVTAYQETQYF. In DNA form, the CDR3 reads TGCAGCGTTACAGCGTACCAAGAGACCCAGTACTTC.